This TCR beta chain was recorded in a study of blood T cell repertoires in COVID-19. In the study overall: COVID-19 samples from acute and convalescent phases originated in the United States, Italy and Spain. PBMCs, B-cell-depleted T cells, or T cells were the source of the cDNA or gDNA that made up the material.

Profiled with immunoSEQ multiplex PCR; TCRdb holds only in-frame clones, not every one. The profile covers about 480,000 clones, with 75% to 90% appearing a single time and around 0.9% taken by the ten largest. V dropped 3 bases and J dropped 6; count of bases not matched to a gene: 13. The germline V gene has CDR1 MGHRA and CDR2 YSYEKL. The CDR3 is 17 residues long. Sequenced input: peripheral blood. The clonotype was recovered from a man aged 18 to 29 with COVID-19, enrolled during active disease. The chain employs TRBV4-1 and TRBJ2-2; the match to TRBD1 covers 7 bases. The CDR3 spells CASSHRDRARASGELFF. The CDR3 nucleotides are TGCGCCAGCAGCCACCGCGACAGGGCAAGAGCGTCCGGGGAGCTGTTTTTT.